This entry features one TCR beta chain sequence. The record originates from a study of blood T cell repertoires in COVID-19. Assay used: immunoSEQ multiplex PCR; TCRdb lists only in-frame clones, some missing. In the table there are 250,000 or so clones, approximately 80% of which are singletons. The V and J ends lost 4 bases and 5 bases respectively, with 8 bases between them. Germline assignment: CDR1 LGHDT and CDR2 YNNKEL (reference sequence). This CDR3 comprises 13 residues. The clonotype comes from a middle-aged man who had recovered from COVID-19. Specimen: peripheral blood. V and J are TRBV3-1 (or the pseudogene TRBV3-2) and TRBJ2-2; D unclear. The CDR3: CASSPQVTGELFF. The DNA for the CDR3 is TGTGCCAGCAGCCCCCAGGTAACCGGGGAGCTGTTTTTT.